This passage covers 20 T cell receptor beta chains from one sample sequenced in a study of OX40 agonist ivuxolimab in advanced cancers. Generated by immunoSEQ multiplex PCR, the TCRdb table keeps only in-frame clones and is missing some. Among about 77,000 clones listed, about 90% were seen once. The starting material was CD4+ or CD8+ T cells sorted from blood, obtained in a trial of the OX40 agonist ivuxolimab. Receptors were obtained from an adult with an advanced solid tumor such as melanoma, head and neck, liver or kidney cancer.

This sequence joins TRBV5-4 and TRBJ2-1; 9 nucleotides agree with TRBD2. Germline V gene lookup returns CDR1 SGHNT and CDR2 YYREEE (reference sequence). Trimming took 1 base from V and 3 from J; bases not matched to a gene: 5. This CDR3 is 16 amino acids long. The DNA for the CDR3 is TGTGCCAGCAGCTTGTCTAGCGGGGAGGGCTACAATGAGCAGTTCTTC. As protein: CASSLSSGEGYNEQFF.

V is TRBV7-3 and J is TRBJ2-7, with D perhaps matching TRBD2 (5 bases). Trimming cost V 2 bases and J 6 bases, with 14 bases left between them. Germline CDR1 SGHTA, CDR2 FQGTGA. This CDR3 is built from 14 residues. CDR3 nucleotides: TGTGCCAGCAGCTTATCGGGATCCCGTAGCGAGCAGTACTTC. Encoded protein: CASSLSGSRSEQYF.

The V call is TRBV4-1, the J call TRBJ1-2; D is unclear. The ends were cut back, 1 base at V and 2 bases at J, with 17 bases in the middle. This CDR3 has 17 amino acids. Germline V gives CDR1 MGHRA, CDR2 YSYEKL. The CDR3 DNA reads TGCGCCAGCAGCCAAGGGGAGGACGGAGCGGGAAACTATGGCTACACCTTC. Translation: CASSQGEDGAGNYGYTF.

The sample holds one count of this clone. The chain carries TRBV4-1 and TRBJ2-3; tentatively, D is TRBD2 (5 bases). CDR1 and CDR2 (germline): MGHRA, YSYEKL. Trimming removed 1 base from V and 3 bases from J, with 14 bases in between. There are 16 residues in the CDR3. The CDR3 spells CASSQGLALMTDTQYF. CDR3 bases: TGCGCCAGCAGCCAAGGGCTAGCCCTTATGACAGATACGCAGTATTTT.

This rearrangement joins TRBV10-3 to TRBJ1-5; D not certain. The CDR3 runs to 15 residues. Deletions cut 2 bases from V and 4 bases from J, with 12 bases between. In germline, CDR1 is ENHRY, CDR2 SYGVKD. CDR3 sequence: CAISEQPTLNQPQHF. Written as DNA, the CDR3 is TGTGCCATCAGTGAGCAGCCCACACTGAATCAGCCCCAGCATTTT.

The chain joins TRBV27 to TRBJ2-1; 12 bases match TRBD2. The CDR3 covers 16 residues. V trimming: 5 bases; J trimming: 4 bases; junction bases outside the gene matches: 6. Per germline, CDR1 MNHEY and CDR2 SMNVEV (reference sequence). The CDR3 nucleotides read TGTGCCAGCAGTAAACGGACTAGCGGGAAATACAATGAGCAGTTCTTC. Amino acids: CASSKRTSGKYNEQFF.

V is TRBV30 and J is TRBJ1-1; TRBD1 matches at 8 bases. Germline V lookup: CDR1 GTSNPN, CDR2 SVGIG (reference sequence). V dropped 0 bases and J dropped 4; count of bases not matched to a gene: 7. The length of the CDR3 is 15 residues. The CDR3 DNA is TGTGCCTGGAGTGTATTGGACAGGGTTACCACTGAAGCTTTCTTT. Translation: CAWSVLDRVTTEAFF. Full variable domain (rest looked up from reference TRBV30 and TRBJ1-1): SQTIHQWPATLVQPVGSPLSLECTVEGTSNPNLYWYRQAAGRGLQLLFYSVGIGQISSEVPQNLSASRPQDRQFILSSKKLLLSDSGFYLCAWSVLDRVTTEAFFGQGTRLTVV.

This sequence joins TRBV2 and TRBJ1-4; tentative D call: TRBD1 (5 bases). From germline, CDR1 is SNHLY and CDR2 FYNNEI. The CDR3 has 15 amino acids. The V end was cut by 6 bases, the J end by 5 bases, with 16 bases between. CDR3 DNA: TGTGCCAGCAGGAGCCTGGGGGGGGTCAATGAAAAACTGTTTTTT. Translating gives CASRSLGGVNEKLFF.

The chain employs TRBV6-1 and TRBJ2-1, with 8 bases that match TRBD2. This CDR3 contains 15 residues. CDR1 and CDR2 from the germline V gene are MNHNS and SASEGT. V lost 5 bases and J lost 9; bases outside the gene matches: 12. The CDR3 is CASSPRGLGLSEQFF. CDR3 DNA sequence: TGTGCCAGCAGTCCTCGGGGACTAGGATTAAGTGAGCAGTTCTTC.

The V call is TRBV16, the J call TRBJ1-1; weak D call: TRBD1 (6 bases). Germline-derived CDR1 and CDR2 are KGHSY and FQNENV. This CDR3 contains 15 residues. V was pared by 4 bases and J by 4 bases, with 16 bases between. CDR3 in amino acids: CASSPQGWGPTEAFF. The CDR3 DNA reads TGTGCCAGCAGCCCTCAGGGTTGGGGGCCCACTGAAGCTTTCTTT.

The V and J genes are TRBV11-2 and TRBJ2-1, with 10 bases matching TRBD1. Germline V lookup: CDR1 SGHAT, CDR2 FQNNGV. Unmatched junction bases numbered 4, after V lost 5 bases and J lost 9 bases. This CDR3 has 13 amino acids. CDR3 nucleotide sequence: TGTGCCAGCAGCCAGGACAGGGGGGGTGAGCAGTTCTTC. Translating it yields CASSQDRGGEQFF.

Turning to this clone: The same CDR3 also results from other DNA sequences found in this sample. This chain uses TRBV7-9 with TRBJ1-1; no clear D. Trimming shortened V by 3 bases and J by 1 base, and 6 bases separated the two germline ends. This CDR3 is built from 13 residues. Germline V lookup: CDR1 SEHNR, CDR2 FQNEAQ (reference sequence). CDR3: CASSLEGNTEAFF. In DNA form, the CDR3 reads TGTGCCAGCAGCTTGGAGGGGAACACTGAAGCTTTCTTT.

CDR3 protein: CASTIPSGGPGEETQYF. The CDR3 coding sequence is TGTGCCAGCACCATCCCGTCCGGGGGACCCGGAGAAGAGACCCAGTACTTC. The genes are TRBV28 and TRBJ2-5; D is possibly TRBD2 (6 bases). Germline assignment: CDR1 MDHEN and CDR2 SYDVKM. Trimming cost V 7 bases and J 3 bases, with 24 bases left between them. The CDR3 runs 17 residues. The complete variable domain, with remaining parts taken from reference TRBV28 and TRBJ2-5, reads DVKVTQSSRYLVKRTGEKVFLECVQDMDHENMFWYRQDPGLGLRLIYFSYDVKMKEKGDIPEGYSVSREKKERFSLILESASTNQTSMYLCASTIPSGGPGEETQYFGPGTRLLVL.

This chain joins TRBV5-1 and TRBJ2-1, with 7 bases fitting TRBD1. CDR3 length: 15 amino acids. Germline V gene lookup returns CDR1 SGHRS and CDR2 YFSETQ. With V trimmed by 2 bases and J by 2 bases, 4 bases remained unmatched. The CDR3 region has the DNA TGCGCCAGCAGCTTTAGGGGGCCCCCCTACAATGAGCAGTTCTTC. Translated: CASSFRGPPYNEQFF.

The chain has TRBV9 and TRBJ1-4; D is undetermined. Trimming cost V 5 bases and J 6 bases, with 17 bases left between them. Germline V lookup: CDR1 SGDLS, CDR2 YYNGEE. This CDR3 is 15 amino acids long. The DNA for the CDR3 is TGTGCCAGCAGAGGCCTGGGGAGACCGGATGAAAAACTGTTTTTT. Amino acids: CASRGLGRPDEKLFF.

This clone was seen a single time. In nucleotides, the CDR3 is TGTGCCAGCAGTGAATGGTCGCAAGGGGACAATGAGCAGTTCTTC. It is translated as CASSEWSQGDNEQFF. V and J are TRBV25-1 and TRBJ2-1, with D perhaps TRBD1 (5 bases). Trimming cost V 1 base and J 5 bases, with 12 bases left between them. The germline gives CDR1 MGHDK, CDR2 SYGVNS. The CDR3 is made up of 15 amino acids.

The chain links TRBV19 to TRBJ2-1, with TRBD2 identical over 7 bases. This CDR3 contains 16 residues. CDR1 is LNHDA, CDR2 SQIVND, per germline (reference sequence). The trim removed 5 bases at V and 1 base at J, leaving 8 bases unmatched. CDR3: CASSPAAGRSYNEQFF. The CDR3 nucleotides are TGTGCCAGTAGTCCCGCAGCGGGAAGGTCCTACAATGAGCAGTTCTTC.

The V and J genes are TRBV11-2 and TRBJ1-1; unclear D gene. The germline CDR1 and CDR2 sequences are SGHAT and FQNNGV. The CDR3 runs 14 residues. Trimming cost V 7 bases and J 1 base, with 13 bases left between them. CDR3 residues: CASTLTSGNTEAFF. In DNA form, the CDR3 reads TGTGCCAGCACCTTGACTTCAGGGAACACTGAAGCTTTCTTT.

This sequence joins TRBV28 and TRBJ2-3; 7 bases line up with TRBD2. Germline V gene data show CDR1 as MDHEN and CDR2 as SYDVKM. The CDR3 extends over 16 amino acids. V lost 1 base and J lost 2; bases outside the gene matches: 6. The CDR3 protein is CASSLLTSSATDTQYF. For the CDR3, the DNA is TGTGCCAGCAGTTTATTGACTAGCAGTGCCACAGATACGCAGTATTTT.

The chain couples TRBV12-5 to TRBJ1-3, with a possible D match to TRBD1 (6 bases). This CDR3 is 16 amino acids long. V lost 1 base and J lost 7, with 17 bases in between. CDR1 and CDR2 from the germline V gene are LGHNT and FRNRAP. The CDR3 DNA reads as TGTGCTAGTGGTTTGGCTACAGGGCTCAGGGCGAACACCATATATTTT. The encoded protein is CASGLATGLRANTIYF. Full variable domain (rest looked up from reference TRBV12-5 and TRBJ1-3): DARVTQTPRHKVTEMGQEVTMRCQPILGHNTVFWYRQTMMQGLELLAYFRNRAPLDDSGMPKDRFSAEMPDATLATLKIQPSEPRDSAVYFCASGLATGLRANTIYFGEGSWLTVV.